Following are 24 T cell receptor beta chains from one sample sequenced in a study of CD8 T cells in ankylosing spondylitis. Broader study findings: Eight or nine highly homologous variants formed a TCR beta motif that appeared characteristic of ankylosing spondylitis blood.

Their antigens remain unidentified. MiXCR, run by TCRdb on the 5' RACE reads, gives a single entry per CDR3 protein. The sample lists about 200,000 distinct CDR3 sequences; 6% to 8% were seen once. Sequencing used blood, either unsorted or a sorted T cell fraction (not recorded which). Every receptor here comes from a male donor with ankylosing spondylitis.

This clonotype turned up a few times. CDR3 in DNA: TGCAGTGCTAGAGTATGGCCTGAGACCCAGTACTTC. Translated: CSARVWPETQYF. The chain joins TRBV20-1 to TRBJ2-5; D is unresolved. Trimming pared 1 base from V and 5 bases from J, leaving 8 bases between. CDR3 size: 12 residues. Germline CDR1 and CDR2: DFQATT and SNEGSKA (reference sequence).

This clonotype was seen repeatedly, ten times or more. The chain joins TRBV7-8 to TRBJ2-5; D may match TRBD1 or TRBD2 (5 bases each). The CDR3 consists of 15 residues. Trimming removed 5 bases at V and 1 base at J, with 14 bases between. Germline-derived CDR1 and CDR2 are SGHVS and FQNEAQ. CDR3 amino acids: CASSRRGPLQETQYF. CDR3 in DNA: TGTGCCAGCAGCCGCCGGGGACCACTCCAAGAGACCCAGTACTTC.

This CDR3 is CASNFFDRPEGRFF. The CDR3 coding sequence is TGTGCCAGCAATTTTTTTGACAGGCCGGAGGGTCGGTTCTTC. The genes are TRBV6-5 and TRBJ2-1; perhaps D is TRBD1 or TRBD2 (6 bases each). CDR3 length equals 14 residues. Trimming took off 7 bases at V and 15 bases at J, with 25 bases between the two ends. Looked up from germline, CDR1 is MNHEY and CDR2 is SVGAGI.

This clonotype occurred a few times. The rearrangement uses TRBV7-9 and TRBJ2-7; tentative D call: TRBD1 (6 bases). V lost 5 bases to trimming and J lost 6 bases, with 20 bases between them. Germline V gene sequence: CDR1 SEHNR, CDR2 FQNEAQ (reference sequence). The CDR3 has 15 amino acids. CDR3 sequence reads: CASSATTRGRGEQYF. CDR3 coding DNA: TGTGCCAGCAGCGCAACCACCAGGGGACGAGGCGAGCAGTACTTC.

The table lists this clonotype with many counts. The genes are TRBV20-1 and TRBJ2-7; the D call may be TRBD1 or TRBD2 (5 bases each). V lost 4 bases and J 5 bases, leaving 12 bases between the germline ends. Germline V lookup: CDR1 DFQATT, CDR2 SNEGSKA (reference sequence). The CDR3 covers 12 residues. The CDR3 here is CSAIREGHEQYF. The CDR3 DNA is TGCAGTGCTATTCGTGAGGGACACGAGCAGTACTTC.

V gene TRBV7-9 combines with J gene TRBJ1-1, with TRBD1 as a possible D gene (5 bases). Germline-derived CDR1 and CDR2 are SEHNR and FQNEAQ (reference sequence). CDR3 length equals 14 residues. The V gene lost 5 bases and the J gene lost 2 bases, with 12 bases spanning the gap. The CDR3 sequence: CASSTGALNTEAFF. The CDR3 DNA sequence: TGTGCCAGCAGCACCGGGGCCCTAAACACTGAAGCTTTCTTT.

This clonotype was seen at least ten times. This chain joins TRBV7-9 and TRBJ2-7; the D gene is possibly TRBD2 (5 bases). Trimming removed 6 bases from V and 0 bases from J, with 12 bases in between. CDR1 SEHNR and CDR2 FQNEAQ come from the germline V gene (reference sequence). This CDR3 is built from 14 residues. The CDR3 region is CASSLVGDSYEQYF. In DNA form, the CDR3 reads TGTGCCAGCAGTTTGGTCGGGGACTCCTACGAGCAGTACTTC.

Ten or more counts support this clonotype. This chain connects TRBV7-8 to TRBJ2-3; 12 bases agree with TRBD2. With 4 bases clipped from V and 2 bases from J, the junction kept 7 bases outside the gene matches. Germline V CDR1 and CDR2: SGHVS, FQNEAQ. This CDR3 comprises 17 residues. This chain's CDR3 is CASSSALAGGATDTQYF. The CDR3 DNA reads as TGTGCCAGCAGCTCCGCACTAGCGGGGGGAGCCACAGATACGCAGTATTTT.

In its sample, this clonotype was seen a few times. This rearrangement joins TRBV4-3 to TRBJ2-7; 7 bases map to TRBD2. This CDR3 has 14 residues. From germline, CDR1 is LGHNA and CDR2 YSLEER. The junction had 6 bases not matched to a gene; V was cut back by 1 base and J by 6 bases. CDR3 sequence: CASSQGLADLEQYF. CDR3 nucleotide sequence: TGCGCCAGCAGCCAAGGGCTAGCGGACCTCGAGCAGTACTTC.

The chain carries TRBV7-8 and TRBJ2-7, with 9 bases identical to TRBD1. Germline loops: CDR1 SGHVS, CDR2 FQNEAQ. The CDR3 totals 13 residues. Germline trimming cut 2 bases from V and 5 bases from J; bases unmatched to any gene: 1. CDR3 amino acids: CASSLTGGNEQYF. In nucleotides, the CDR3 is TGTGCCAGCAGCTTAACAGGGGGCAACGAGCAGTACTTC.

The V call is TRBV6-1, the J call TRBJ2-1; D is perhaps TRBD2 (5 bases). Per the germline V gene, CDR1 is MNHNS and CDR2 is SASEGT. The germline V and J ends were trimmed by 8 bases and 6 bases, with 14 bases remaining between them. The CDR3 is 13 amino acids. CDR3 DNA: TGTGCCAGCTCAATTAGGAGGCTCAATGAGCAGTTCTTC. Protein: CASSIRRLNEQFF.

There are a few counts of this clonotype. The chain joins TRBV20-1 to TRBJ1-2; unclear D gene. The germline gives CDR1 DFQATT, CDR2 SNEGSKA (reference sequence). The germline V and J ends were trimmed by 3 bases and 2 bases, with 13 bases remaining between them. The CDR3 is made up of 14 amino acids. In nucleotides, the CDR3 is TGCAGTGCTAGGATTATAGGCAGAAACTATGGCTACACCTTC. This gives the protein CSARIIGRNYGYTF.

This clonotype was counted many times. The chain employs TRBV25-1 and TRBJ1-2; no clear D. V was trimmed by 1 base and J by 1 base, leaving 10 bases between them. Germline CDR1 is MGHDK and CDR2 is SYGVNS. The CDR3 is made up of 15 amino acids. Here the CDR3 reads CASSELGRSNYGYTF. DNA of the CDR3: TGTGCCAGCAGTGAATTGGGCAGGAGTAACTATGGCTACACCTTC.

There are many counts of this clonotype. J is TRBJ2-4 and V is TRBV29-1; no clear D gene. V lost 1 base and J lost 3, with 10 bases in between. Looked up from germline, CDR1 is SQVTM and CDR2 is ANQGSEA. The CDR3 covers 14 residues. CDR3 loop: CSVEASENKNIQYF. In DNA, the CDR3 is TGCAGCGTTGAAGCCTCCGAAAACAAAAACATTCAGTACTTC.

By its share, this clonotype is large. The J gene is TRBJ2-5, the V gene TRBV20-1; 11 bases are shared with TRBD2. The CDR3 is 14 amino acids. The germline V gene encodes CDR1 DFQATT and CDR2 SNEGSKA (reference sequence). Here the CDR3 reads CRATSGGPGETQYF. The CDR3 DNA reads as TGCAGGGCCACTAGCGGGGGACCGGGGGAGACCCAGTACTTC.

In this sample, this clonotype turned up many times. One end of the junction fails to match germline, which may point to a read error. The V call is TRBV5-1, the J call TRBJ2-1; 9 nucleotides agree with TRBD2. Germline V gives CDR1 SGHRS, CDR2 YFSETQ. The CDR3 has 17 residues. CDR3 nucleotides: TGTGCCAGCAGCTTAGGTCTTGCGGGAGGGCCGGGAAATGAGCAGTTCTTC. Amino acid sequence: CASSLGLAGGPGNEQFF.

This clonotype was found many times. The chain carries TRBV12-3 or TRBV12-4 and TRBJ1-2; 10 bases map to TRBD1. This CDR3 region has 15 residues. V lost 5 bases to trimming and J lost 4 bases; unmatched junction nucleotides: 7. The CDR3 region has the DNA TGTGCCAGCAGTCTCGGACAGGGGGTCCTCTATGGCTACACCTTC. Translated, it gives CASSLGQGVLYGYTF.

This rearrangement joins TRBV4-1 to TRBJ2-7, with D possibly being TRBD1 (6 bases). In germline, CDR1 is MGHRA, CDR2 YSYEKL. The ends were cut back, 3 bases at V and 3 bases at J, with 15 bases in the middle. The CDR3 has 15 amino acids. CDR3 nucleotides: TGCGCCAGCAGCCAGCAGGGGCAGGGTGGCTACGAGCAGTACTTC. Translating gives CASSQQGQGGYEQYF.

This clonotype has at least ten counts. This chain links TRBV28 with TRBJ2-7; 7 nucleotides line up with TRBD1. Trimming took 7 bases from V and 2 from J; bases not matched to a gene: 8. The CDR3 totals 14 residues. The germline V gene has CDR1 MDHEN and CDR2 SYDVKM. CDR3 DNA sequence: TGTGCCAGCACCCTGGAGACAGGGCCCTACGAGCAGTACTTC. It codes for CASTLETGPYEQYF.

In this sample, this clonotype turned up many times. The rearrangement joins TRBV7-8 to TRBJ1-1, with D perhaps matching TRBD1 (5 bases). The CDR3 is 15 amino acids. Per the germline V gene, CDR1 is SGHVS and CDR2 is FQNEAQ. Trimming shortened V by 0 bases and J by 7 bases, and 15 bases separated the two germline ends. CDR3 sequence reads: CASSLALEGSGEAFF. In nucleotides, the CDR3 is TGTGCCAGCAGCTTAGCACTAGAGGGGTCCGGTGAAGCTTTCTTT.

This clonotype was recorded a few times. The CDR3 loop reads CASSQGGAGRDYEQYF. Here the CDR3 DNA reads TGTGCCAGCAGCCAAGGGGGGGCAGGGAGGGACTACGAGCAGTACTTC. V is TRBV4-2 and J is TRBJ2-7, with D possibly matching TRBD2 (7 bases). Trimming took 1 base from V and 3 from J, leaving 16 bases between them. CDR1 and CDR2 (germline): LGHNA, YNFKEQ. The CDR3 spans 16 residues.

This clonotype has ten or more counts. CDR3: CAWGPGTGGTEAFF. CDR3 nucleotide sequence: TGTGCCTGGGGGCCCGGGACCGGAGGGACTGAAGCTTTCTTT. V is TRBV30 and J is TRBJ1-1; possibly TRBD1 for D (5 bases). CDR1 GTSNPN and CDR2 SVGIG come from the germline V gene (reference sequence). V was pared by 5 bases and J by 5 bases, with 18 bases between. The CDR3 runs 14 residues.

This clonotype has a handful of counts. This chain joins TRBV13 and TRBJ2-3; maybe TRBD2 (5 bases). The germline V and J ends were trimmed by 2 bases and 4 bases, with 16 bases remaining between them. The germline V gene encodes CDR1 PRHDT and CDR2 FYEKMQ (reference sequence). The CDR3 runs to 16 residues. Here the CDR3 reads CASSLTSTTEADTQYF. DNA for the CDR3: TGTGCCAGCAGCTTAACTTCCACCACGGAGGCAGATACGCAGTATTTT.

The J gene is TRBJ1-1, the V gene TRBV12-5; perhaps TRBD1 as D (6 bases). This CDR3 region has 13 residues. Per germline, CDR1 LGHNT and CDR2 FRNRAP. V lost 6 bases to trimming and J lost 4 bases, with 12 bases between them. CDR3 residues: CASGLQGPTEAFF. The CDR3 nucleotides read TGTGCTAGTGGACTACAGGGCCCCACTGAAGCTTTCTTT.